A single sample is the source of the 30 T cell receptor beta chains below, sequenced in a study of T-cell reconstitution after alpha-beta-depleted transplantation in children. During its preparation, the TCRbeta library received unique molecular identifiers. TCRdb recomputed calls from the PCR reads with MiXCR, one row per CDR3 protein. The table includes around 700,000 distinct CDR3 sequences, under 15% detected once. Sequences were derived from PBMCs, sampled before TCRalphabeta/CD19-depleted stem cell transplant. The receptors were sampled from a girl aged 2 to 9 with congenital amegakaryocytic thrombocytopenia, due to receive a stem cell transplant.

V gene TRBV4-1 combines with J gene TRBJ1-2; no clear D gene. The ends were cut back, 4 bases at V and 4 bases at J, with 16 bases in the middle. The CDR3 spans 15 residues. Germline-derived CDR1 and CDR2 are MGHRA and YSYEKL. The CDR3: CASSLRYHTTYGYTF. CDR3 DNA sequence: TGCGCCAGCAGCCTACGTTACCATACCACCTATGGCTACACCTTC.

J is TRBJ1-2 and V is TRBV7-2; no reliable D call. Trimming removed 5 bases at V and 0 bases at J, with 13 bases between. Per the germline V gene, CDR1 is SGHTA and CDR2 is FQGNSA. The CDR3 consists of 15 residues. Here the CDR3 DNA reads TGTGCCAGCAGCCTCGGGCGTCATACTAACTATGGCTACACCTTC. Its translation: CASSLGRHTNYGYTF.

The chain uses TRBV5-1 and TRBJ1-2; weak D call: TRBD1 (5 bases). V was shortened by 2 bases and J by 4 bases, with 12 bases between the two germline ends. This CDR3 is 14 amino acids long. CDR1 is SGHRS and CDR2 is YFSETQ in the germline V gene. The CDR3 sequence is CASSFSGRLYGYTF. As DNA, the CDR3 is TGCGCCAGCAGCTTCTCGGGACGTCTCTATGGCTACACCTTC. The full variable domain, rest sourced from reference TRBV5-1 and TRBJ1-2, is KAGVTQTPRYLIKTRGQQVTLSCSPISGHRSVSWYQQTPGQGLQFLFEYFSETQRNKGNFPGRFSGRQFSNSRSEMNVSTLELGDSALYLCASSFSGRLYGYTFGSGTRLTVV.

The chain has TRBV9 and TRBJ2-5; possibly TRBD2 for D (6 bases). This CDR3 region has 14 residues. The germline V and J ends were trimmed by 3 bases and 3 bases, with 12 bases remaining between them. CDR1 and CDR2 from the germline V gene are SGDLS and YYNGEE. CDR3 coding DNA: TGTGCCAGCAGCGCGGGACTCCACAAAGAGACCCAGTACTTC. Its protein is CASSAGLHKETQYF.

This clonotype was found a few times. The J gene is TRBJ2-7, the V gene TRBV7-9; no firm D call. Germline lookup yields CDR1 SEHNR and CDR2 FQNEAQ (reference sequence). The length of the CDR3 is 13 residues. Deletions cut 8 bases from V and 6 bases from J, with 17 bases between. CDR3 sequence (DNA): TGTGCCAGCGGGTCTTTTCAGACTGGCGAGCAGTACTTC. This encodes CASGSFQTGEQYF.

V and J are TRBV2 and TRBJ2-7, with a tentative D call TRBD2 (6 bases). Germline V CDR1 and CDR2: SNHLY, FYNNEI. The CDR3 spans 13 residues. CDR3 bases: TGTGCGACTTCCGGACGGCGGGGAGACGAGCAGTACTTC. As protein: CATSGRRGDEQYF.

This clonotype was seen a few times. The chain uses TRBV5-1 and TRBJ2-7; D is unclear. In germline, CDR1 is SGHRS, CDR2 YFSETQ. The germline V and J ends were trimmed by 3 bases and 5 bases, with 12 bases remaining between them. CDR3 size: 13 residues. The CDR3 spells CASSSRFPNEQYF. The DNA for the CDR3 is TGCGCCAGCAGCTCCCGATTCCCTAACGAGCAGTACTTC.

In this sample, this clonotype turned up a few times. As DNA, the CDR3 is TGTGCCAGCAGCGTTAAGAGCAAATCCAATGAGCAGTTCTTC. It codes for CASSVKSKSNEQFF. This sequence joins TRBV9 and TRBJ2-1; D not resolved. Looked up from germline, CDR1 is SGDLS and CDR2 is YYNGEE. V dropped 2 bases and J dropped 6 bases, with 12 bases sitting between them. The CDR3 length is 14 residues.

This clonotype was detected many times. The chain recombines TRBV5-1 with TRBJ2-3; a weak D match, TRBD2 (7 bases). This CDR3 is built from 15 residues. The V gene lost 4 bases and the J gene lost 4 bases, with 16 bases spanning the gap. Germline V gene data show CDR1 as SGHRS and CDR2 as YFSETQ. The CDR3 DNA sequence: TGCGCCAGCAGCATGGAGGGGGGGATCGCAGATACGCAGTATTTT. It is translated as CASSMEGGIADTQYF. Based on the CDR3 plus reference TRBV5-1 and TRBJ2-3, the full variable domain is KAGVTQTPRYLIKTRGQQVTLSCSPISGHRSVSWYQQTPGQGLQFLFEYFSETQRNKGNFPGRFSGRQFSNSRSEMNVSTLELGDSALYLCASSMEGGIADTQYFGPGTRLTVL.

This clonotype was seen ten or more times. The chain combines TRBV29-1 with TRBJ2-2; TRBD2 matches at 9 bases. Per germline, CDR1 SQVTM and CDR2 ANQGSEA. V gave up 4 bases and J gave up 2 bases; unmatched junction bases: 2. This CDR3 contains 14 residues. The CDR3 coding sequence is TGCAGCGTTGTTAGCGGGAGAAACACCGGGGAGCTGTTTTTT. Protein: CSVVSGRNTGELFF.

This clonotype showed up many times. The chain combines TRBV30 with TRBJ1-2, with D possibly being TRBD1 (5 bases). V gave up 0 bases and J gave up 5 bases, with 19 bases separating them. This CDR3 spans 16 amino acids. CDR1 is GTSNPN and CDR2 is SVGIG in the germline V gene (reference sequence). This CDR3 reads CAWSVLPDGTLYGYTF. The DNA of the CDR3 is TGTGCCTGGAGTGTACTCCCCGACGGGACCTTATATGGCTACACCTTC.

This clonotype was seen many times. Written as DNA, the CDR3 is TGTGCCAGCGTGTCCGAGGTGGGGGCTTATACTGAAGCTTTCTTT. It codes for CASVSEVGAYTEAFF. The chain joins TRBV12-3 or TRBV12-4 to TRBJ1-1; D might be TRBD1 (6 bases). The CDR3 is 15 amino acids. V was clipped by 8 bases and J by 5 bases, with 21 bases between them.

This clonotype was seen repeatedly, ten times or more. V gene TRBV5-1 combines with J gene TRBJ2-3; 12 nucleotides match TRBD2. CDR3 length: 16 residues. Germline V gene data show CDR1 as SGHRS and CDR2 as YFSETQ. Trimming cost V 1 base and J 4 bases; bases outside gene matches: 4. CDR3 loop: CASSLRLAGVADTQYF. The CDR3 nucleotides read TGCGCCAGCAGCTTGAGACTAGCGGGAGTTGCAGATACGCAGTATTTT.

This clonotype showed up many times. The chain is built from TRBV6-1 and TRBJ1-1, with 9 bases fitting TRBD1. CDR1 is MNHNS, CDR2 SASEGT, per germline. V lost 7 bases and J lost 3; bases outside the gene matches: 6. This CDR3 spans 14 amino acids. Here the CDR3 DNA reads TGTGCCAGCACCTACGACAGGGGGGACACTGAAGCTTTCTTT. Protein sequence: CASTYDRGDTEAFF.

The chain has TRBV3-1 and TRBJ2-3; maybe TRBD2 (5 bases). There are 17 residues in the CDR3. V was clipped by 1 base and J by 3 bases, with 17 bases between them. CDR1 is LGHDT and CDR2 is YNNKEL in the germline V gene (reference sequence). The CDR3 here is CASSQGPGKGWTDTQYF. CDR3 nucleotides: TGTGCCAGCAGCCAAGGGCCCGGGAAAGGGTGGACAGATACGCAGTATTTT.

Points on this clonotype: Being one base from a much bigger clone, this may be a read error. This chain uses TRBV10-3 with TRBJ2-5; D unresolved. The CDR3 has 15 amino acids. Germline-derived CDR1 and CDR2 are ENHRY and SYGVKD. CDR3 region: CAISEESILQETQCF. CDR3 bases: TGTGCCATCAGTGAAGAATCGATACTTCAAGAGACCCAGTGCTTC.

This clonotype was found a few times. The chain employs TRBV15 and TRBJ2-3; 7 nucleotides line up with TRBD2. Losses at the gene ends were 0 bases for V and 3 bases for J; bases not matched to a gene: 9. The CDR3 is 17 amino acids. Germline lookup yields CDR1 LNHNV and CDR2 YYDKDF (reference sequence). The CDR3 sequence is CATSRDSGGGPTDTQYF. The CDR3 DNA reads TGTGCCACCAGCAGAGATTCGGGGGGAGGGCCGACAGATACGCAGTATTTT.

The J gene is TRBJ2-1, the V gene TRBV7-9; 8 positions agree with TRBD2. V lost 5 bases and J lost 9; bases outside the gene matches: 15. Germline CDR1 and CDR2: SEHNR and FQNEAQ (reference sequence). The CDR3 extends over 16 amino acids. Here the CDR3 reads CASSEREKNLWGEQFF. The CDR3 nucleotides read TGTGCCAGCAGCGAGCGGGAGAAGAACCTCTGGGGTGAGCAGTTCTTC.

This clonotype was seen ten or more times. The chain couples TRBV9 to TRBJ1-6; TRBD1 matches 7 bases. Trimming cost V 4 bases and J 9 bases; bases outside gene matches: 7. The CDR3 runs 14 residues. CDR1 is SGDLS, CDR2 YYNGEE, per germline. CDR3 sequence: CASSPGTVGSPLHF. The CDR3 DNA follows: TGTGCCAGCAGCCCGGGGACAGTGGGTTCACCCCTCCACTTT.

This clonotype was detected ten times or more. The chain recombines TRBV20-1 with TRBJ1-1; D remains ambiguous. This CDR3 comprises 12 residues. Germline values: CDR1 DFQATT, CDR2 SNEGSKA (reference sequence). V lost 7 bases to trimming and J lost 2 bases, with 11 bases between them. The CDR3 sequence is CSGRAVNTEAFF. The CDR3 DNA follows: TGCAGTGGGCGGGCAGTCAACACTGAAGCTTTCTTT.

This clonotype has just a few counts. The chain carries TRBV11-1 and TRBJ2-3; 11 bases match TRBD2. Germline CDR1 SGHAT, CDR2 FQDESV (reference sequence). The V gene end was trimmed by 2 bases and the J gene end by 0 bases; junction bases not matched to a gene: 7. The CDR3 has 18 amino acids. The CDR3 loop reads CASSLSWGLAASTDTQYF. Written as DNA, the CDR3 is TGTGCCAGCAGCTTATCTTGGGGACTAGCGGCTAGCACAGATACGCAGTATTTT.

The rearrangement joins TRBV7-6 to TRBJ1-2; no clear D. This CDR3 region has 13 residues. Germline-derived CDR1 and CDR2 are SGHVS and FNYEAQ. Trimming removed 2 bases from V and 5 bases from J, with 9 bases in between. CDR3 in amino acids: CASSLTHLYGYTF. The CDR3 DNA is TGTGCCAGCAGCTTAACACATTTATATGGCTACACCTTC.

The chain carries TRBV11-2 and TRBJ1-4; D remains unclear. This CDR3 has 15 amino acids. Per the germline V gene, CDR1 is SGHAT and CDR2 is FQNNGV. V gave up 1 base and J gave up 5 bases, with 11 bases separating them. The CDR3 DNA sequence: TGTGCCAGCAGCTTAGCCGGCACCTCCAATGAAAAACTGTTTTTT. It encodes CASSLAGTSNEKLFF. Full variable domain (rest looked up from reference TRBV11-2 and TRBJ1-4): EAGVAQSPRYKIIEKRQSVAFWCNPISGHATLYWYQQILGQGPKLLIQFQNNGVVDDSQLPKDRFSAERLKGVDSTLKIQPAKLEDSAVYLCASSLAGTSNEKLFFGSGTQLSVL.

The chain uses TRBV20-1 and TRBJ2-5; 9 nucleotides align to TRBD2. V lost 6 bases to trimming and J lost 5 bases; unmatched junction nucleotides: 13. The germline CDR1 and CDR2 sequences are DFQATT and SNEGSKA (reference sequence). This CDR3 is built from 15 residues. The CDR3 loop is CSAPAGTSSTETQYF. The CDR3 region has the DNA TGCAGTGCGCCGGCCGGGACTAGCTCAACCGAGACCCAGTACTTC.

The sample holds many counts of this clonotype. The chain recombines TRBV5-1 with TRBJ2-1; D is uncertain. With 6 bases removed from V and 4 bases from J, the gap between germline ends came to 14 bases. This CDR3 region has 14 residues. CDR1 SGHRS and CDR2 YFSETQ come from the germline V gene. CDR3 sequence reads: CASIFNPDYNEQFF. The CDR3 DNA reads TGCGCCAGCATCTTCAACCCGGATTACAATGAGCAGTTCTTC.

The V call is TRBV4-1, the J call TRBJ2-5; 8 nucleotides agree with TRBD2. J gave up 3 bases and V 4 bases, and 13 bases lay outside the gene matches. This CDR3 contains 17 residues. Germline CDR1 reads MGHRA; CDR2 reads YSYEKL. CDR3 in amino acids: CASSPQEIGRAEETQYF. The CDR3, as DNA: TGCGCCAGCAGCCCCCAAGAGATCGGGAGGGCCGAAGAGACCCAGTACTTC.

This clonotype has ten or more counts. The chain uses TRBV5-1 and TRBJ2-1, with 12 bases identical to TRBD2. The junction had 5 bases not matched to a gene; V was cut back by 4 bases and J by 3 bases. The CDR3 extends over 16 amino acids. Germline-derived CDR1 and CDR2 are SGHRS and YFSETQ. The DNA for the CDR3 is TGCGCCAGCAGCGACGGACTAGCGGGACTCTACAATGAGCAGTTCTTC. The encoded protein is CASSDGLAGLYNEQFF.

At least ten counts were recorded for this clonotype. The V gene is TRBV10-3, the J gene TRBJ2-1; no definite D call. Germline CDR1 and CDR2: ENHRY and SYGVKD. Trimming shortened V by 8 bases and J by 9 bases, and 14 bases separated the two germline ends. CDR3 length: 12 residues. For the CDR3, the DNA is TGTGCCATCTTGAACGGTTTGAGTGAGCAGTTCTTC. Translated: CAILNGLSEQFF.

The V and J genes are TRBV30 and TRBJ2-7; no firm D call. The CDR3 consists of 13 residues. Germline V lookup: CDR1 GTSNPN, CDR2 SVGIG (reference sequence). The ends were cut back, 2 bases at V and 2 bases at J, with 10 bases in the middle. This CDR3 reads CAWSTQRAYEQYF. The CDR3 DNA is TGTGCCTGGAGTACCCAGAGAGCCTACGAGCAGTACTTC.

The sample holds many counts of this clonotype. This chain connects TRBV20-1 to TRBJ2-3; no clear D. The CDR3 sequence is 16 residues long. CDR1 and CDR2 (germline): DFQATT, SNEGSKA (reference sequence). V lost 2 bases and J lost 0, with 15 bases in between. Written as DNA, the CDR3 is TGCAGTGCTAGATATCACTATCCCTCTAGCACAGATACGCAGTATTTT. Translating gives CSARYHYPSSTDTQYF.